This TCR beta chain derives from a study of cytomegalovirus exposure and HLA in healthy donors. About this clone: As yet, its antigen is unknown.

This PCR relied on a set of 60 Vbeta primers and 13 Jbeta primers. Libraries were prepared by immunoSEQ multiplex PCR; TCRdb keeps only in-frame clonotypes and omits some of them. The sample shows just under 65,000 clones, around 80% of them seen only once. Deletions cut 0 bases from V and 2 bases from J, with 10 bases between. Germline assignment: CDR1 MNHEY and CDR2 SVGAGI. The CDR3 contains 15 residues. Study-level findings and limits: HLA alleles were associated with 17,000 or so TCR beta sequences in a later analysis at 0.05 false discovery rate. Serostatus for CMV was the only available immune exposure information. Among TCR sequences, most were rare, though some public TCRs appeared in many donors.

The chain joins TRBV6-5 to TRBJ1-1, with D maybe TRBD1 (5 bases). Sequencing was done on a sample of PBMCs. This sequence was found in a woman aged 25-40 years in good health and CMV-seronegative. CDR3 protein: CASSYSGGVNTEAFF. CDR3 nucleotide sequence: TGTGCCAGCAGTTACTCCGGGGGGGTTAACACTGAAGCTTTCTTT.